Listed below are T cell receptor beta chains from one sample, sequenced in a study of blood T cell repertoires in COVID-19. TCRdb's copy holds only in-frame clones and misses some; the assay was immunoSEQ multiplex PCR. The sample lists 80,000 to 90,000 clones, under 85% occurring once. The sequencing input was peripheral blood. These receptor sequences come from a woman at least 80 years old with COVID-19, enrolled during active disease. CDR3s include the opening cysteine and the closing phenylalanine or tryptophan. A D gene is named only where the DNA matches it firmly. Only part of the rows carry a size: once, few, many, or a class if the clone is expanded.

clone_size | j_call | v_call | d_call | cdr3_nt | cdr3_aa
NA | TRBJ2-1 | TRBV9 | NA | TGTGCCAGCAGCGTATTTTGGCAATACAATGAGCAGTTCTTC | CASSVFWQYNEQFF
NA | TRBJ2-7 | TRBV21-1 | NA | TGTGCCAGCAGCAAAACAAGGACAGGGCCCCACGAGCAGTACTTC | CASSKTRTGPHEQYF
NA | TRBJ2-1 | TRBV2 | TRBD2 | TGTGCCAGCGGCGGGACTAGCGGGATCAATGAGCAGTTCTTC | CASGGTSGINEQFF
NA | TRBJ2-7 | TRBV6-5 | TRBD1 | TGTGCCAGCAGCCGGACAGGGAGGAGCGAGCAGTACTTC | CASSRTGRSEQYF
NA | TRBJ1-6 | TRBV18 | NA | TGTGCCAGCTCACCAACCCAGGGAAAGTCACCCCTCCACTTT | CASSPTQGKSPLHF
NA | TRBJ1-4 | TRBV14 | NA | TGTGCCAGCAGCCTGACAGACTCTAATGAAAAACTGTTTTTT | CASSLTDSNEKLFF
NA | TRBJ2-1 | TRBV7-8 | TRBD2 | TGTGCCAGCAGCTCTCTAGCGGGGGTGTACAATGAGCAGTTCTTC | CASSSLAGVYNEQFF
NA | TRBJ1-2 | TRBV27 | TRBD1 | TGTGCCAGCAGTTTAAAACAGGGGCTCGTCTATGGCTACACCTTC | CASSLKQGLVYGYTF
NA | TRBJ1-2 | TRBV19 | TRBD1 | TGTGCCAGTAGTACCCGGACAGGTTCCCCGTCGACTGGCTACACCTTC | CASSTRTGSPSTGYTF
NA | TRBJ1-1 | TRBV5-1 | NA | TGCGCCAGCAGCCCACCCCGGCCTGGAGGAATGAACACTGAAGCTTTCTTT | CASSPPRPGGMNTEAFF
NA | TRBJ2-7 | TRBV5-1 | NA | TGCGCCAGCAGCTTGGAGGCAGGGGCATCGACGCAGTACTTC | CASSLEAGASTQYF
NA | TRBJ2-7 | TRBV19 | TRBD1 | TGTGCCAGTAGGCCGGGACAGGACTTCTACGAGCAGTACTTC | CASRPGQDFYEQYF
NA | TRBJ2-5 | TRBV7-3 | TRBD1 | TGTGCCAGCAGCACGACAGGGGGCCAAGAGACCCAGTACTTC | CASSTTGGQETQYF
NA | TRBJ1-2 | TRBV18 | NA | TGTGCCAGCTCACCGTCAGCGAACTATGGCTACACCTTC | CASSPSANYGYTF
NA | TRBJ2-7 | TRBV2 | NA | TGTGCCAGCAGTTCCTACTACGAGCAGTACTTC | CASSSYYEQYF
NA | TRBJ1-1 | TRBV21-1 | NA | TGTGCCAGCAGCAGAGACAGGTTAAACACTGAAGCTTTCTTT | CASSRDRLNTEAFF
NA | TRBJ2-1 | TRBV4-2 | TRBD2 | TGTGCCAGCAGCCAAGATCTAGGACTAGCGGGAGGCAATGAGCAGTTCTTC | CASSQDLGLAGGNEQFF
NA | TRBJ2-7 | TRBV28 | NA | TGTGCCAGCAGTTCAGGGTTCGCTGCCGAGCAGTACTTC | CASSSGFAAEQYF
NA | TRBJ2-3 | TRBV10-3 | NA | TGTGCCATCAGTGATCCCAGGGAATCTGGCACAGATACGCAGTATTTT | CAISDPRESGTDTQYF
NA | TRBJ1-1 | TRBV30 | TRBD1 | TGTGCCTGGAGTGCCCTCGGACAGGGGGCCGGGAATGCTTTCTTT | CAWSALGQGAGNAFF
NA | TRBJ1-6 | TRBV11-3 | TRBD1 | TGTGCCAGCAGCTTAACCGGGACAGGGAATTCACCCCTCCACTTT | CASSLTGTGNSPLHF
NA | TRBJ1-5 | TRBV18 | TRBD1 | TGTGCCAGCTCACCAGGACAGGTCGGTCAGCCCCAGCATTTT | CASSPGQVGQPQHF
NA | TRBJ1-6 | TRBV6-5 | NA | TGTGCCAGCAGTTACTTATTACAGGGCCTTTCCCTCCACTTT | CASSYLLQGLSLHF
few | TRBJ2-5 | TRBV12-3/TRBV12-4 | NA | TGTGCCAGCAGTGCTAACAACCGGGGGACCCAGTACTTC | CASSANNRGTQYF
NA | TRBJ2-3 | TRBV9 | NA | TGTGCCAGCAGCGCCAGCGGGGATACGCAGTATTTT | CASSASGDTQYF
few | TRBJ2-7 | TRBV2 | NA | TGTGCCAGCAGTGAACCAGGCCGGCAGGGGGAGCAGTACTTC | CASSEPGRQGEQYF
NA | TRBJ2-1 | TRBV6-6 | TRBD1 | TGTGCCAGCAGTTACCGACGACAGGGGGCTTACAATGAGCAGTTCTTC | CASSYRRQGAYNEQFF
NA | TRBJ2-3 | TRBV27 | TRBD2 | TGTGCCAGCAGTTCCACTAGCGGGCACACAGATACGCAGTATTTT | CASSSTSGHTDTQYF
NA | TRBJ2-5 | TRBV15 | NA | TGTGCCACCAGCAGAACTGCGCTAGAGACCCAGTACTTC | CATSRTALETQYF
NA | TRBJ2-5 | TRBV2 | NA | TGTGCCAGCAGTGGAGGGTTAGGAGAGACCCAGTACTTC | CASSGGLGETQYF
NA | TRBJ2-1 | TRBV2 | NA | TGTGCCAGCAGTCTGGGCCAGGCGTCCTACAATGAGCAGTTCTTC | CASSLGQASYNEQFF